The rows below give T cell receptor beta chains drawn from one sample of a study of cytomegalovirus exposure and HLA in healthy donors. Data came from immunoSEQ multiplex PCR; TCRdb stores just in-frame clones and leaves some out. This table holds more than 75,000 clones, about 70% found once. Sequenced sample: PBMCs. The receptors shown here come from a woman in her forties or fifties in good health and CMV-seropositive. Both conserved end residues are part of each CDR3. The D gene is left open where the match is weak. Size is stated for part of the rows, as once, few or many counts, or as a class when the clone is expanded.

>TRBV27|TRBJ2-2|.|TRBD1
TGTGCCAGCACTCCAGGGGGCGGGCCCGGTTCGCCCTCGAACACCGGGGAGCTGTTTTTT
CASTPGGGPGSPSNTGELFF
>TRBV28|TRBJ1-3|once|.
TGTGCCAGCAGTTTAGCAGGGGCTGGAAACACCATATATTTT
CASSLAGAGNTIYF
>TRBV5-1|TRBJ2-6|once|TRBD1
TGCGCCAGCAGACAGGGGGTTCACTCTGGGGCCAACGTCCTGACTTTC
CASRQGVHSGANVLTF
>TRBV5-4|TRBJ2-6|few|.
TGTGCCAGCAGCTTGGAACTCTCTGGGGCCAACGTCCTGACTTTC
CASSLELSGANVLTF
>TRBV11-1|TRBJ2-1|few|.
TGTGCCAGCAGCCTTACTAGTTACAATGAGCAGTTCTTC
CASSLTSYNEQFF
>TRBV7-6|TRBJ2-1|.|TRBD2
TGTGCCAGCAGCCCAACGGGACGGCGGGAGGGCCGAAATGAGCAGTTCTTC
CASSPTGRREGRNEQFF
>TRBV9|TRBJ2-2|.|TRBD1
TGTGCCAGCAGCCCCGACAGGGGGAGAGGTGGGAACACCGGGGAGCTGTTTTTT
CASSPDRGRGGNTGELFF
>TRBV11-2|TRBJ2-7|.|.
TGTGCCAGCAGCGCCGACAGGGCGGGGTACGAGCAGTACTTC
CASSADRAGYEQYF
>TRBV19|TRBJ1-1|.|.
TGTGCCAGTAGTATAGTGGGCAGGAACACTGAAGCTTTCTTT
CASSIVGRNTEAFF
>TRBV5-6|TRBJ1-2|.|TRBD1
TGTGCCAGCAGCTTGGTGGCAGGGGGCGTCTATGGCTACACCTTC
CASSLVAGGVYGYTF
>TRBV29-1|TRBJ2-1|once|TRBD2
TGCAGCGTTGACGCTAGCGGGAGGTTGAATGAGCAGTTCTTC
CSVDASGRLNEQFF
>TRBV28|TRBJ1-1|.|.
TGTGCCAGCACCCCCCCAGAATACACTGAAGCTTTCTTT
CASTPPEYTEAFF
>TRBV6-5|TRBJ2-2|.|.
TGTGCCAGCAGAGGAGGCACCGGGGAGCTGTTTTTT
CASRGGTGELFF
>TRBV27|TRBJ2-1|.|TRBD2
TGTGCCAGCAGCGAACTCGTACTAGCGGGGTCCCTTCGGAATGAGCAGTTCTTC
CASSELVLAGSLRNEQFF
>TRBV19|TRBJ1-4|.|.
TGTGCCAGTAGTCTCAGGGCTGGCTCTAATGAAAAACTGTTTTTT
CASSLRAGSNEKLFF
>TRBV5-4|TRBJ2-5|.|.
TGTGCCAGCAGCAGAGGGGGTAAAGAAGGAGAGACCCAGTACTTC
CASSRGGKEGETQYF
>TRBV9|TRBJ2-6|once|TRBD2
TGTGCCAGCAGCTGGGGGTTTGCGGGAGGGCCTGGGGCCAACGTCCTGACTTTC
CASSWGFAGGPGANVLTF
>TRBV9|TRBJ2-5|.|TRBD2
TGTGCCAGCAGCGTACACCCAGCGGGAGCAGGAGAGACCCAGTACTTC
CASSVHPAGAGETQYF
>TRBV30|TRBJ2-7|.|TRBD2
TGTGCCTGGAGTGTACTTGGGATAGCGGGAGGGAGTCCCTACGAGCAGTACTTC
CAWSVLGIAGGSPYEQYF
>TRBV20-1|TRBJ2-7|.|.
TGCAGTGCTAGGGGCCCCTACGAGCAGTACTTC
CSARGPYEQYF
>TRBV30|TRBJ1-2|.|TRBD1
TGTGCCTGGAGTCGGGACAGCCCAAGAGGCGGCTACACCTTC
CAWSRDSPRGGYTF
>TRBV11-2|TRBJ2-7|.|TRBD1
TGTGCCAGCAGCCGATCGTGGGGACAGGGGTCCTACGAGCAGTACTTC
CASSRSWGQGSYEQYF
>TRBV9|TRBJ1-5|.|.
TGTGCCAGCAGCGTGACCGGATCGGGTCAGCCCCAGCATTTT
CASSVTGSGQPQHF
>TRBV25-1|TRBJ1-5|.|.
TGTGCCAGCAGTGCGATGGACAACAAAAATCAGCCCCAGCATTTT
CASSAMDNKNQPQHF
>TRBV21-1|TRBJ2-3|.|.
TGTGCCAGCAGCAAAACCGGGACAGGACTCACAGATACGCAGTATTTT
CASSKTGTGLTDTQYF
>TRBV30|TRBJ2-2|.|TRBD2
TGTGCCTGGAGGGGAAGCGGGAGGAAAAACACCGGGGAGCTGTTTTTT
CAWRGSGRKNTGELFF
>TRBV9|TRBJ2-7|once|TRBD1
TGTGCCAGCAGTAGGGACAGGGATGGCGAGCAGTACTTC
CASSRDRDGEQYF
>TRBV20-1|TRBJ1-2|.|.
TGCAGTGCAGGGCCCCGGGACAATCACACCTTC
CSAGPRDNHTF
>TRBV7-8|TRBJ1-3|.|TRBD1
TGTGCCAGCAGCTTAGTACAGGGGGCAAACACCATATATTTT
CASSLVQGANTIYF
>TRBV18|TRBJ2-2|.|.
TGTGCCAGCTCACCACGCAGTGCGAACACCGGGGAGCTGTTTTTT
CASSPRSANTGELFF
>TRBV29-1|TRBJ2-7|.|TRBD2
TGCAGCGGCGCTAGCGGCTCCTACGAGCAGTACTTC
CSGASGSYEQYF
>TRBV25-1|TRBJ1-1|.|.
TGTGCCAGCAGTGAAGACTTGATCGGGACTGAAGCTTTCTTT
CASSEDLIGTEAFF
>TRBV4-2|TRBJ2-3|.|TRBD1
TGTGCCAGCAGGGTGGCAGGGGGCTGGACAGATACGCAGTATTTT
CASRVAGGWTDTQYF
>TRBV20-1|TRBJ2-5|few|.
TGCAGTGCTAGAGCTGAGGAGACCCAGTACTTC
CSARAEETQYF
>TRBV29-1|TRBJ2-3|.|TRBD1
TGCAGCGTCGCTGACAGGGCGCTCACAGATACGCAGTATTTT
CSVADRALTDTQYF
>TRBV10-3|TRBJ1-2|.|TRBD1
TGTGCCATCAGTGAGGGGACAGGGGCTGGCTACACCTTC
CAISEGTGAGYTF
>TRBV7-3|TRBJ2-5|.|.
TGTGCCAGCAGCTTAGGGGGCCCAGAGACCCAGTACTTC
CASSLGGPETQYF
>TRBV6-4|TRBJ2-1|.|TRBD2
TGTGCCAGCAGTGACAGACTAGCGTCTGAGCAGTTCTTC
CASSDRLASEQFF